This is a list of T cell receptor beta chains from one sample in a study of T cell responses to AZD1222 COVID-19 vaccine. The repertoire was sequenced with immunoSEQ multiplex PCR; TCRdb's copy has only in-frame clones and lacks some. The sample contains 150,000 or so clones, about 88% of which appear only once. Sequencing used peripheral blood, obtained on day 0 of AZD1222 vaccination. The receptors shown here come from an adult in good health. Both conserved end residues are part of each CDR3. The D gene is left open where the match is weak. Only some rows state a clone size, as once, few, many or a class for expanded clones.

TRBJ2-7,NA,TRBV3-1/TRBV3-2,14,NA,TGTGCCAGCAGCCAACCGGTTGGGGTCTACGAGCAGTACTTC,CASSQPVGVYEQYF
TRBJ2-5,TRBD2,TRBV5-1,16,NA,TGCGCCAGCAGCTTGGGGGGACTAGCGGGAGAGGTGACCCAGTACTTC,CASSLGGLAGEVTQYF
TRBJ1-4,TRBD1,TRBV5-4,15,NA,TGTGCCAGCAGCGGGACAGGGGGTTTGGATGAAAAACTGTTTTTT,CASSGTGGLDEKLFF
TRBJ2-1,NA,TRBV3-1/TRBV3-2,16,NA,TGTGCCAGCAGCTTAATGCACACCCTTTCCTACAATGAGCAGTTCTTC,CASSLMHTLSYNEQFF
TRBJ2-7,TRBD1,TRBV11-2,14,NA,TGTGCCAGCAGCCTCTACAGGGGTTCCAATGAGCAGTACTTC,CASSLYRGSNEQYF
TRBJ1-5,TRBD1,TRBV6-6,14,NA,TGTGCCAGCAGTTACTCGGGACAGGGAATGCCCCAGCATTTT,CASSYSGQGMPQHF
TRBJ2-1,NA,TRBV11-2,16,NA,TGTGCCAGCAGCCTTGCTTGGAGCGGAGGGGGCAATGAGCAGTTCTTC,CASSLAWSGGGNEQFF
TRBJ1-2,NA,TRBV30,12,NA,TGTGCCTGGAGTCGCCTAGCCAATGGCTACACCTTC,CAWSRLANGYTF
TRBJ2-6,NA,TRBV6-5,15,NA,TGTGCCAGCAGTTTATGGGAATCTGGGGCCAACGTCCTGACTTTC,CASSLWESGANVLTF
TRBJ2-4,NA,TRBV4-1,15,NA,TGCGCCAGCAGCCAAGATCGTCGGGTCAAAAACATTCAGTACTTC,CASSQDRRVKNIQYF
TRBJ2-1,NA,TRBV6-4,16,NA,TGTGCCAGCAGTGACTTAGCGCGAAGCTCCTACAATGAGCAGTTCTTC,CASSDLARSSYNEQFF
TRBJ2-7,NA,TRBV5-1,14,NA,TGCGCCAGCAGCGCACAGGGGGAGGGCTACGAGCAGTACTTC,CASSAQGEGYEQYF
TRBJ1-1,NA,TRBV12-3/TRBV12-4,13,NA,TGTGCCAGCAGTTTTGGGGGATCGACTGAAGCTTTCTTT,CASSFGGSTEAFF
TRBJ1-1,TRBD1,TRBV5-1,17,NA,TGCGCCAGCAGCTTCCAGGGACAGGAGGTCTTAAACACTGAAGCTTTCTTT,CASSFQGQEVLNTEAFF
TRBJ1-2,NA,TRBV28,14,NA,TGTGCCAGCAGTTTAGAAGCAGGGCTTAGGGGCTACACCTTC,CASSLEAGLRGYTF
TRBJ2-3,TRBD2,TRBV5-1,17,NA,TGCGCCAGCAGCCTCGAACGGACTAGCGGGGCCACCAATACGCAGTATTTT,CASSLERTSGATNTQYF
TRBJ1-4,NA,TRBV6-5,15,NA,TGTGCCAGCAGTTACTCGGGGACGACTAATGAAAAACTGTTTTTT,CASSYSGTTNEKLFF
TRBJ2-5,NA,TRBV7-2,14,NA,TGTGCCAGCAGCTTAGCGGGGCTAGCAGAGACCCAGTACTTC,CASSLAGLAETQYF
TRBJ1-5,NA,TRBV7-2,14,few,TGTGCCAGCAGCGAACGTGGGGGAAATCAGCCCCAGCATTTT,CASSERGGNQPQHF
TRBJ1-2,NA,TRBV19,16,NA,TGTGCCAGTAGTACGGACACCCCCGTCGAGGACTATGGCTACACCTTC,CASSTDTPVEDYGYTF
TRBJ2-3,TRBD2,TRBV7-2,16,NA,TGTGCCAGCAGCCCCCAGGGACTAGCGGGAGGAGATACGCAGTATTTT,CASSPQGLAGGDTQYF
TRBJ1-2,TRBD1,TRBV19,15,NA,TGTGCCAGTAGGTTCGACAGGGGGCGCGACTATGGCTACACCTTC,CASRFDRGRDYGYTF
TRBJ1-5,NA,TRBV15,15,NA,TGTGCCACCAGCAGAGATGCCAGTGGCAATCAGCCCCAGCATTTT,CATSRDASGNQPQHF
TRBJ1-5,NA,TRBV7-4,13,NA,TGTGCCAGCAGCTGCGATGGCAATCAGCCCCAGCATTTT,CASSCDGNQPQHF
TRBJ2-3,NA,TRBV28,14,NA,TGTGCCAGCAGTCCCGGCGGGAGCACAGATACGCAGTATTTT,CASSPGGSTDTQYF
TRBJ2-5,NA,TRBV5-1,14,NA,TGCGCCAGCAGCTCTACTACTTCCCAAGAGACCCAGTACTTC,CASSSTTSQETQYF
TRBJ2-4,NA,TRBV11-2,18,NA,TGTGCCAGCAGCCCTCTCGGACCAAACAAGCCCCCGGGAAACATTCAGTACTTC,CASSPLGPNKPPGNIQYF
TRBJ1-5,TRBD1,TRBV6-6,16,NA,TGTGCCAGCAGTCCTACCGGGACAGGGGGCAATCAGCCCCAGCATTTT,CASSPTGTGGNQPQHF
TRBJ2-7,TRBD1,TRBV4-2,14,NA,TGTGCCAGCAGCAAAGACAGGGTGAGCCACGAGCAGTACTTC,CASSKDRVSHEQYF
TRBJ2-2,NA,TRBV19,15,NA,TGTGCCAGTAAGCCAGGGGGGTGGTACACCGGGGAGCTGTTTTTT,CASKPGGWYTGELFF
TRBJ2-5,TRBD1,TRBV18,15,NA,TGTGCCAGCTCAACATCGACAGGGGGTGGGGAGACCCAGTACTTC,CASSTSTGGGETQYF
TRBJ1-2,NA,TRBV27,15,NA,TGTGCCAGCCGCTCCTACCGGGACAATAACTATGGCTACACCTTC,CASRSYRDNNYGYTF
TRBJ1-2,NA,TRBV30,12,NA,TGTGCCTGGCGATGGGATCGGGATGGCTACACCTTC,CAWRWDRDGYTF
TRBJ2-3,NA,TRBV11-3,16,NA,TGTGCCAGCAGTTTTAGTTCGGGGCCTAGCACAGATACGCAGTATTTT,CASSFSSGPSTDTQYF
TRBJ1-1,NA,TRBV12-3/TRBV12-4,11,NA,TGTGCCAGCACCCGATCTCTTGGAGCTTTCTTT,CASTRSLGAFF
TRBJ1-2,NA,TRBV20-1,11,NA,TGCAGTGCCGTGGGTAACTATGGCTACACCTTC,CSAVGNYGYTF